This T cell receptor beta chain was captured in a study of blood T cell repertoires in COVID-19. Whole-study context: Both acute and convalescent COVID-19 samples were obtained from the United States, Italy and Spain.

This CDR3 contains 17 residues. CDR1 and CDR2 from the germline V gene are MGHRA and YSYEKL. V lost 3 bases and J lost 5, with 20 bases in between. Measured with immunoSEQ multiplex PCR; TCRdb has only the in-frame clones, and not every one. Among 150,000 or so clones listed, around 87% were seen once. This clone was picked up a small number of times. Exposed volunteers were people who met a COVID-19 case within 2 weeks before study entry. This TCR came from a woman aged 40 to 49 who had been exposed to COVID-19. The rearrangement links TRBV4-1 to TRBJ1-5, with D perhaps matching TRBD1 (5 bases). What was sequenced was PBMCs or T cells enriched from blood (not recorded which). Here the CDR3 reads CASSHPAGRQGDQPQHF. In nucleotides, the CDR3 is TGCGCCAGCAGCCACCCCGCGGGACGGCAGGGCGATCAGCCCCAGCATTTT.